These 18 T cell receptor beta chains were all obtained from the same sample, sequenced in a study of cytomegalovirus exposure and HLA in healthy donors (dated by TCRdb to the late 2010s). The library was produced with the immunoSEQ multiplex PCR assay. For the multiplex PCR, a mixture combining 60 forward primers for TCR Vbeta segments and 13 reverse primers for TCR Jbeta segments was used. TCRdb limited this immuneACCESS table to in-frame rearrangements with V and J called. A share of clones is missing; checked studies link under half to unresolved V genes, and the rest is unexplained. For this sample there are about 120,000 clones; roughly a tenth appear just once. Approximately 4.4% of the sample is in the top ten clones. Sequenced sample: PBMCs. These receptors came from a woman aged 18-30 years in good health and CMV-seropositive.

This clone was picked up a small number of times. The chain joins TRBV7-8 to TRBJ1-1; TRBD1 matches 8 bases. The CDR3 totals 16 residues. Germline V gene lookup returns CDR1 SGHVS and CDR2 FQNEAQ. Unmatched junction bases numbered 5, after V lost 2 bases and J lost 0 bases. This CDR3 reads CASSLRTGLMNTEAFF. The CDR3, as DNA: TGTGCCAGCAGCTTAAGGACAGGGCTCATGAACACTGAAGCTTTCTTT.

This rearrangement joins TRBV5-6 to TRBJ2-7; D not certain. The CDR3 loop spans 12 amino acids. V was pared by 1 base and J by 2 bases, with 4 bases between. Germline CDR1 and CDR2: SGHDT and YYEEEE. The CDR3 DNA reads TGTGCCAGCAGCTTGTTCACCTACGAGCAGTACTTC. This translates into CASSLFTYEQYF.

This chain connects TRBV28 to TRBJ1-2, with D perhaps matching TRBD1 (5 bases). The CDR3 covers 14 residues. With 6 bases removed from V and 0 bases from J, the gap between germline ends came to 11 bases. Germline V gene lookup returns CDR1 MDHEN and CDR2 SYDVKM. CDR3 nucleotide sequence: TGTGCCAGCAGGCTAGGGGTAACTAACTATGGCTACACCTTC. Protein: CASRLGVTNYGYTF.

This clone was detected only a few times. V gene TRBV9 combines with J gene TRBJ2-7; 9 bases match TRBD1. Germline CDR1 and CDR2: SGDLS and YYNGEE. CDR3 size: 16 residues. V shed 5 bases, J shed 4 bases, and the junction held 13 bases outside the gene matches. The CDR3 nucleotides read TGTGCCAGCAGGGAAGAGGGGGGACAGGGTTGTTACGAGCAGTACTTC. Its translation: CASREEGGQGCYEQYF.

This clone was observed a handful of times. The V call is TRBV9, the J call TRBJ2-7; D may be TRBD1 (5 bases). The V and J ends lost 4 bases and 3 bases respectively, with 11 bases between them. In germline, CDR1 is SGDLS, CDR2 YYNGEE. The CDR3 length is 13 residues. The DNA of the CDR3 is TGTGCCAGCAGCCCATCAGGGTACTACGAGCAGTACTTC. It codes for CASSPSGYYEQYF.

This clone was observed a handful of times. The chain couples TRBV6-1 to TRBJ2-5, with D possibly being TRBD2 (5 bases). Germline V lookup: CDR1 MNHNS, CDR2 SASEGT. The CDR3 totals 14 residues. V lost 4 bases and J lost 4, with 13 bases in between. This CDR3 reads CASSGLEGRETQYF. The CDR3 bases are TGTGCCAGCAGTGGACTCGAGGGTAGAGAGACCCAGTACTTC.

Relative to its sample, this clone is medium-sized (0.01 to 0.1%). At the DNA level, this CDR3 is encoded by other sequences in the same sample as well. The V gene is TRBV9, the J gene TRBJ2-1, with 8 nucleotides matching TRBD1. Unmatched junction bases numbered 5, after V lost 0 bases and J lost 9 bases. The V gene's germline CDR1 is SGDLS and CDR2 YYNGEE. The CDR3 has 14 residues. CDR3 sequence: CASSVAYRGSEQFF. The CDR3 DNA follows: TGTGCCAGCAGCGTAGCGTACAGGGGGAGTGAGCAGTTCTTC.

With regard to this clone: The identical CDR3 is also encoded by other nucleotide sequences in the sample. This rearrangement joins TRBV5-4 to TRBJ2-2; weak D call: TRBD2 (6 bases). The CDR3 is made up of 16 amino acids. V lost 0 bases to trimming and J lost 0 bases, with 9 bases between them. Germline assignment: CDR1 SGHNT and CDR2 YYREEE (reference sequence). CDR3 amino acids: CASSLEAGSNTGELFF. For the CDR3, the DNA is TGTGCCAGCAGCTTGGAAGCGGGCTCGAACACCGGGGAGCTGTTTTTT. Drawing the rest from reference TRBV5-4 and TRBJ2-2, the complete variable domain is ETGVTQSPTHLIKTRGQQVTLRCSSQSGHNTVSWYQQALGQGPQFIFQYYREEENGRGNFPPRFSGLQFPNYSSELNVNALELDDSALYLCASSLEAGSNTGELFFGEGSRLTVL.

A few counts support this clone. This chain connects TRBV6-1 to TRBJ2-7; TRBD2 matches 7 bases. CDR3 length: 13 amino acids. Germline values: CDR1 MNHNS, CDR2 SASEGT. The J segment lost 4 bases and the V segment lost 8 bases, leaving 8 bases of the junction unmatched. CDR3 coding DNA: TGTGCCAGCGGGGCGGGTAGCGGGTACGAGCAGTACTTC. Translation: CASGAGSGYEQYF.

This clone was seen only a few times. This sequence joins TRBV9 and TRBJ2-1; 9 bases line up with TRBD1. Looked up from germline, CDR1 is SGDLS and CDR2 is YYNGEE. V dropped 6 bases and J dropped 2; count of bases not matched to a gene: 6. The CDR3 is 15 amino acids. CDR3 residues: CASTRGQGPYNEQFF. The CDR3 DNA follows: TGTGCCAGCACAAGGGGACAGGGACCCTACAATGAGCAGTTCTTC.

This clone was observed a few times. The chain combines TRBV6-1 with TRBJ1-4; D is unclear. Trimming left V 6 bases short and J 0 bases short, with 8 bases between. CDR1 and CDR2 from the germline V gene are MNHNS and SASEGT. This CDR3 comprises 14 residues. The CDR3 nucleotides are TGTGCCAGCAGGGCCACAGCAACTAATGAAAAACTGTTTTTT. This translates into CASRATATNEKLFF.

This clone was detected only a few times. The rearrangement links TRBV5-1 to TRBJ2-7; 11 bases agree with TRBD2. This CDR3 has 17 residues. The trim removed 0 bases at V and 3 bases at J, leaving 8 bases unmatched. Per germline, CDR1 SGHRS and CDR2 YFSETQ. The DNA for the CDR3 is TGCGCCAGCAGCTTGGTTCGTGGGACTAGCGGTGACTACGAGCAGTACTTC. Translated, it gives CASSLVRGTSGDYEQYF.

This clone came up a few times. This rearrangement joins TRBV5-6 to TRBJ1-2, with 9 positions matching TRBD1. The germline gives CDR1 SGHDT, CDR2 YYEEEE. The CDR3 covers 12 residues. V was clipped by 4 bases and J by 8 bases; unmatched bases: 3. This CDR3 reads CASSTTGGGYTF. CDR3 DNA sequence: TGTGCCAGCAGCACGACAGGGGGAGGCTACACCTTC.

This clone was found a few times. The CDR3 loop reads CASSKKQGDTEAFF. As DNA, the CDR3 is TGTGCCAGCAGCAAGAAACAGGGGGACACTGAAGCTTTCTTT. The rearrangement links TRBV2 to TRBJ1-1; 8 bases align to TRBD1. The CDR3 length is 14 residues. The J segment lost 3 bases and the V segment lost 6 bases, leaving 6 bases of the junction unmatched. The germline V gene has CDR1 SNHLY and CDR2 FYNNEI.

The chain couples TRBV13 to TRBJ2-7; D is unresolved. This CDR3 is 16 amino acids long. The V gene's germline CDR1 is PRHDT and CDR2 FYEKMQ (reference sequence). V was shortened by 2 bases and J by 3 bases, with 17 bases between the two germline ends. Here the CDR3 reads CASSLFLVSSDYEQYF. The CDR3 DNA reads as TGTGCCAGCAGCTTATTTCTAGTGAGCAGCGACTACGAGCAGTACTTC.

V and J are TRBV7-2 and TRBJ2-1, with 8 nucleotides matching TRBD2. The CDR3 runs 16 residues. Germline CDR1 is SGHTA and CDR2 is FQGNSA. With V trimmed by 5 bases and J by 0 bases, 6 bases remained unmatched. Written as DNA, the CDR3 is TGTGCCAGCAGCCCCCTAGCGGGTTTCTCCTACAATGAGCAGTTCTTC. Amino acids: CASSPLAGFSYNEQFF.

The chain combines TRBV7-9 with TRBJ1-3, with 11 bases matching TRBD1. V dropped 5 bases and J dropped 8; count of bases not matched to a gene: 5. Germline V gives CDR1 SEHNR, CDR2 FQNEAQ (reference sequence). The CDR3 totals 14 residues. The CDR3 DNA follows: TGTGCCAGCAGCCGGACAGGGGGCCTAGACACCATATATTTT. The encoded protein is CASSRTGGLDTIYF.

This clone was seen a handful of times. The rearrangement joins TRBV9 to TRBJ2-7; 8 nucleotides agree with TRBD1. Germline loops: CDR1 SGDLS, CDR2 YYNGEE. The J segment lost 0 bases and the V segment lost 4 bases, leaving 3 bases of the junction unmatched. This CDR3 has 14 amino acids. The DNA for the CDR3 is TGTGCCAGCAGCAAGGACAGGGCCTCCTACGAGCAGTACTTC. This encodes CASSKDRASYEQYF. Full variable domain (missing parts from reference TRBV9 and TRBJ2-7): DSGVTQTPKHLITATGQRVTLRCSPRSGDLSVYWYQQSLDQGLQFLIQYYNGEERAKGNILERFSAQQFPDLHSELNLSSLELGDSALYFCASSKDRASYEQYFGPGTRLTVT.